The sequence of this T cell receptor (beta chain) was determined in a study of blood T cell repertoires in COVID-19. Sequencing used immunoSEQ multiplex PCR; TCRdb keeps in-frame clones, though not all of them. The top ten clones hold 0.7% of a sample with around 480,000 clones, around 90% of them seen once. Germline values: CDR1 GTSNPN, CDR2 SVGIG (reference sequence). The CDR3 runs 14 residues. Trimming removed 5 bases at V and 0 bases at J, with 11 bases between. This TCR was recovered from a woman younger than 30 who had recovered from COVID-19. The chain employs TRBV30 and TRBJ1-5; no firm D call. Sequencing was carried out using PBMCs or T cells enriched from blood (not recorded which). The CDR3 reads CAWGESYSNQPQHF. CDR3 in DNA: TGTGCCTGGGGGGAGTCCTATAGCAATCAGCCCCAGCATTTT.